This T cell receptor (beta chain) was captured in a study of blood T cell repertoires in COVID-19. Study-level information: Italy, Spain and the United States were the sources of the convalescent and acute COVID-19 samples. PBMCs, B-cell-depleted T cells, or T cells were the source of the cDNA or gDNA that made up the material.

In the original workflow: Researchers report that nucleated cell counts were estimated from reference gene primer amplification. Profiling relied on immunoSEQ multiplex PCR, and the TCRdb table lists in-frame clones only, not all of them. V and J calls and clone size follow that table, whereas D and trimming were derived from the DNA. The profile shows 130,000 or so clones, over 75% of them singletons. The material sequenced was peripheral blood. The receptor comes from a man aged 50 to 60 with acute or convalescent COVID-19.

The CDR3 sequence is CASSSRGQGYNEQFF. CDR3 nucleotides: TGTGCCAGCAGCTCTAGGGGACAGGGATACAATGAGCAGTTCTTC. The chain employs TRBV11-2 and TRBJ2-1; 9 positions match TRBD1. V lost 4 bases to trimming and J lost 4 bases; unmatched junction nucleotides: 5. The CDR3 totals 15 residues. Germline CDR1 and CDR2: SGHAT and FQNNGV.